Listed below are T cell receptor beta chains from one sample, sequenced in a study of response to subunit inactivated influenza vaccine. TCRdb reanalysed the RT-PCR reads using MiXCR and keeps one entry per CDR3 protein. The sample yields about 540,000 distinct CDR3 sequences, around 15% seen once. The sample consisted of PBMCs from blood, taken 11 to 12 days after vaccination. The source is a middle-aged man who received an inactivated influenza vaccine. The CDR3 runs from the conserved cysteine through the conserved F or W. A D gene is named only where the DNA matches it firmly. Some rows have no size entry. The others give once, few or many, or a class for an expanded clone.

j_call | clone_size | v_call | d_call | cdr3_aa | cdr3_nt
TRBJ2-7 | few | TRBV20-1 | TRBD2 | CSAPGGGQSEQYF | TGCAGTGCCCCGGGCGGGGGGCAGAGCGAGCAGTACTTC
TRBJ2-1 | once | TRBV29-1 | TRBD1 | CSALTGGVNEQFF | TGCAGCGCCTTGACAGGGGGGGTTAATGAGCAGTTCTTC
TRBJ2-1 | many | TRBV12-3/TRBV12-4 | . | CASSLRAGNEQFF | TGTGCCAGCAGTCTCCGGGCTGGCAATGAGCAGTTCTTC
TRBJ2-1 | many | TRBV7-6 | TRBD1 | CASSLRDRGYNEQFF | TGTGCCAGCAGCTTAAGGGACAGGGGCTACAATGAGCAGTTCTTC
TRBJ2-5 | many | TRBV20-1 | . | CSARDGQQETQYF | TGCAGTGCTAGAGACGGACAGCAAGAGACCCAGTACTTC
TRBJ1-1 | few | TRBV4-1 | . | CASSQDQGGFYTEAFF | TGCGCCAGCAGCCAAGATCAAGGCGGTTTCTACACTGAAGCTTTCTTT
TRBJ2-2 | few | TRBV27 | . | CASRRNGNTGELFF | TGTGCCAGCAGACGAAACGGGAACACCGGGGAGCTGTTTTTT
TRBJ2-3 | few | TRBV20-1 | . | CSTRSYGSDTDTQYF | TGCAGCACTCGATCCTACGGGAGTGACACAGATACGCAGTATTTT
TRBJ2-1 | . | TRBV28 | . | CASSLTPGSGIEQFF | TGTGCCAGCAGCCTAACCCCCGGGTCAGGGATTGAGCAGTTCTTC
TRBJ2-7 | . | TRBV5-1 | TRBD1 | CASSSGQGWYEQYF | TGCGCCAGCAGCTCAGGACAGGGGTGGTACGAGCAGTACTTC
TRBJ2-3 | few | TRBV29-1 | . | CSAETGTDTQYF | TGCAGCGCAGAAACAGGGACAGATACGCAGTATTTT
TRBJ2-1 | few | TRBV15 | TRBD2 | CATSTDLAAYNEQFF | TGTGCCACCAGCACCGACCTAGCGGCCTACAATGAGCAGTTCTTC
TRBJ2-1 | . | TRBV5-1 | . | CASSGYMSSYNEQFF | TGCGCCAGCAGCGGGTACATGAGCTCCTACAATGAGCAGTTCTTC
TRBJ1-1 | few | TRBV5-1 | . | CASRPEPWGNTEAFF | TGCGCCAGCAGGCCCGAACCGTGGGGGAACACTGAAGCTTTCTTT
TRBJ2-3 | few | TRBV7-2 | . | CASSLSRISTDTQYF | TGTGCCAGCAGCTTAAGCCGGATTAGCACAGATACGCAGTATTTT
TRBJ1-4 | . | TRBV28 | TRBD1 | CASSSPLDRAPEKLFF | TGTGCCAGCAGTTCCCCCCTCGACAGGGCCCCTGAAAAACTGTTTTTT
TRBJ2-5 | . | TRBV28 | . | CASGGHQETQYF | TGTGCCAGTGGGGGACACCAAGAGACCCAGTACTTC
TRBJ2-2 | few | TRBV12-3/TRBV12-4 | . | CASTRQDTGELFF | TGTGCCAGCACACGACAGGACACCGGGGAGCTGTTTTTT
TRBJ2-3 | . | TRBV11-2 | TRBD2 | CASSSKTSGRPDTQYF | TGTGCCAGCAGCTCGAAGACTAGCGGGAGGCCAGATACGCAGTATTTT
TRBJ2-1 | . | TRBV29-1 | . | CSVEDQWAKYNEQFF | TGCAGCGTTGAAGATCAGTGGGCCAAATACAATGAGCAGTTCTTC
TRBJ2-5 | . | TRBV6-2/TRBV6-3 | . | CASSDPKETQYF | TGTGCCAGCAGTGACCCTAAGGAGACCCAGTACTTC
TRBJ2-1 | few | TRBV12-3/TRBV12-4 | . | CASSPKVHTEQFF | TGTGCCAGCAGTCCCAAGGTCCACACGGAGCAGTTCTTC
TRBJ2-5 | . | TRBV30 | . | CAWSVRGIQETQYF | TGTGCCTGGAGTGTACGTGGGATCCAAGAGACCCAGTACTTC
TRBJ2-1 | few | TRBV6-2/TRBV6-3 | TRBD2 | CASSYSGTRMGQFF | TGTGCCAGCAGTTACTCCGGGACTAGAATGGGGCAGTTCTTC
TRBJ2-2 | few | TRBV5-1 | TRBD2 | CASSRTSGVTGELFF | TGCGCCAGCAGCCGGACTAGCGGGGTCACCGGGGAGCTGTTTTTT
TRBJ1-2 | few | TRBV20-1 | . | CSARDLAPNYGYTF | TGCAGTGCTAGAGATCTTGCACCCAACTATGGCTACACCTTC
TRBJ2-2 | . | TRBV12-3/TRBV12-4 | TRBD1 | CAGRTGWPGELFF | TGTGCCGGCCGGACAGGGTGGCCCGGGGAGCTGTTTTTT
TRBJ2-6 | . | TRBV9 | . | CASSLTIAVGETGANVLTF | TGTGCCAGCAGCCTCACGATTGCGGTGGGAGAGACCGGGGCCAACGTCCTGACTTTC
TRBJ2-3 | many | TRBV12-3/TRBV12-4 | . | CASSPLGTGTDTQYF | TGTGCCAGCAGCCCCCTCGGGACTGGCACAGATACGCAGTATTTT
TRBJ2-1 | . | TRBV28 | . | CASSTILAFSSYNEQFF | TGTGCCAGCAGTACCATTCTAGCGTTCAGCTCCTACAATGAGCAGTTCTTC
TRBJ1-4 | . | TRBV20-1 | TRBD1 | CSAARDSYNEKLFF | TGCAGTGCGGCTAGGGACAGCTATAATGAAAAACTGTTTTTT
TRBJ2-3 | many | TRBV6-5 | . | CASSYRRRTDTQYF | TGTGCCAGCAGTTATCGAAGACGCACAGATACGCAGTATTTT
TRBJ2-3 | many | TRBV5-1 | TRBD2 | CASSLLAGRNTDTQYF | TGCGCCAGCAGCTTACTAGCGGGGAGAAACACAGATACGCAGTATTTT
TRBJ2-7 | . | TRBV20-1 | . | CSAVFSYEQYF | TGCAGTGCAGTATTCTCCTACGAGCAGTACTTC
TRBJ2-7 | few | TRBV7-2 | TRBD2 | CASSTQRESYEQYF | TGTGCCAGCAGCACTCAGCGGGAGAGCTACGAGCAGTACTTC
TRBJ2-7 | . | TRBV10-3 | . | CAIGGDRTSYEQYF | TGTGCCATCGGGGGCGACAGGACCTCCTACGAGCAGTACTTC
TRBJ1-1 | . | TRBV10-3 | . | CAISESGGYTEAFF | TGTGCCATCAGTGAGTCAGGGGGTTACACTGAAGCTTTCTTT
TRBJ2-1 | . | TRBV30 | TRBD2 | CAWSTASGRAGEQFF | TGTGCCTGGAGCACGGCTAGCGGGAGGGCCGGGGAGCAGTTCTTC
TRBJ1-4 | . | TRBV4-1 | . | CASSQPREYGEKLFF | TGCGCCAGCAGCCAACCCCGGGAATATGGGGAAAAACTGTTTTTT
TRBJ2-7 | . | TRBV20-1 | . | CSAPMVVGDPYEQYF | TGCAGTGCTCCAATGGTTGTCGGGGACCCCTACGAGCAGTACTTC
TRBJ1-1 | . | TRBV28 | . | CASRSGGRPEAFF | TGTGCCAGCAGGTCCGGGGGACGGCCTGAAGCTTTCTTT
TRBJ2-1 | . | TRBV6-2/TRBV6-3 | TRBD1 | CASKAAGTGGDEQFF | TGTGCCAGCAAAGCGGCCGGGACAGGGGGCGATGAGCAGTTCTTC
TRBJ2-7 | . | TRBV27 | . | CASAIVGGAYEQYF | TGTGCCAGCGCCATTGTAGGGGGGGCCTACGAGCAGTACTTC
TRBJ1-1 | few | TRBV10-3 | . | CAIKLRGDTEAFF | TGTGCCATCAAATTGAGGGGAGATACTGAAGCTTTCTTT
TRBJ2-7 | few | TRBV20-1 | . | CSATGTSDHEQYF | TGCAGTGCTACCGGGACCAGCGACCACGAGCAGTACTTC
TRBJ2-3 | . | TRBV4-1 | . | CASSPIGTAPDTQYF | TGCGCCAGCAGCCCTATAGGGACTGCGCCTGATACGCAGTATTTT
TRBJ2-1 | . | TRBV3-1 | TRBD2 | CASSQEATAAGELKTQFF | TGTGCCAGCAGCCAGGAAGCGACAGCGGCGGGAGAGTTAAAGACCCAGTTCTTC
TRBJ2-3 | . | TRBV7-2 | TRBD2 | CASSLAPTSGSNTDTQYF | TGTGCCAGCAGCTTAGCGCCGACTAGCGGGAGCAACACAGATACGCAGTATTTT
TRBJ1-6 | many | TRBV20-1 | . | CSAGDRSSYNSPLHF | TGCAGTGCCGGGGACCGGAGCTCCTATAATTCACCCCTCCACTTT
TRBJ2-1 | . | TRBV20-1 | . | CSAAEQTYNEQFF | TGCAGTGCTGCCGAACAGACCTACAATGAGCAGTTCTTC